The rows below give T cell receptor beta chains drawn from one sample of a study of blood T cell repertoires in COVID-19. Measured with immunoSEQ multiplex PCR; TCRdb has only the in-frame clones, and not every one. The sample contains approximately 60,000 clones, 65% to 90% of which appear only once. Specimen: peripheral blood. The source of these receptors is a middle-aged man with active COVID-19. The CDR3 runs from the conserved cysteine through the conserved F or W. Each record gives: J gene, V gene, D gene, clone size, CDR3 DNA, CDR3 protein. D genes are given only for firm matches. Where a row states a size, it is once, few, many or the class of an expanded clone; other rows omit it.

>TRBJ2-7|TRBV6-5|TRBD1|NA
TGTGCCAGCAGTAAAACAGGGGGCCGCTACGAGCAGTACTTC
CASSKTGGRYEQYF
>TRBJ2-1|TRBV5-6|TRBD2|once
TGTGCCAGCAGCCCCGGGACTAGTTCCCCCAGGCAGTTCTTC
CASSPGTSSPRQFF
>TRBJ2-7|TRBV7-8|TRBD2|NA
TGTGCCAGCAGCTTAGCGAGCGGGAGGGCCCACGACGAGCAGTACTTC
CASSLASGRAHDEQYF
>TRBJ2-1|TRBV7-9|TRBD2|NA
TGTGCCAGCCCTCCGGTTCCTAGCGGCTACAATGAGCAGTTCTTC
CASPPVPSGYNEQFF
>TRBJ2-3|TRBV5-6|NA|NA
TGTGCCAGCAGGAGGGTTAGCACAGATACGCAGTATTTT
CASRRVSTDTQYF
>TRBJ1-2|TRBV28|NA|NA
TGTGCCAGCAGTTTAATCGATGGCTACACCTTC
CASSLIDGYTF
>TRBJ1-4|TRBV7-9|NA|NA
TGTGCCAGCAGCTTAGGTGCGGGGTATGAAAAACTGTTTTTT
CASSLGAGYEKLFF
>TRBJ2-5|TRBV24-1|TRBD1|NA
TGTGCCACCAGTGACCCGACAGGGATGGAGACCCAGTACTTC
CATSDPTGMETQYF
>TRBJ2-3|TRBV6-4|TRBD1|NA
TGTGCCAGCAGATCCGGGACAGGGTCAGATACGCAGTATTTT
CASRSGTGSDTQYF
>TRBJ2-1|TRBV6-2/TRBV6-3|NA|NA
TGTGCCAGCAGTTACCTAGTTGGCAATGAGCAGTTCTTC
CASSYLVGNEQFF
>TRBJ1-2|TRBV15|NA|NA
TGTGCCACCAGCAGAGATCAGGGTCGGGATGGCTACACCTTC
CATSRDQGRDGYTF
>TRBJ2-1|TRBV27|TRBD1|NA
TGTGCCAGCAGTCTGACAGGACAGGGAGGTTATGAGCAGTTCTTC
CASSLTGQGGYEQFF
>TRBJ1-4|TRBV5-1|TRBD1|NA
TGCGCCAGCAGCTGGACAGGGGGCACCAGCGAAAAACTGTTTTTT
CASSWTGGTSEKLFF
>TRBJ2-7|TRBV27|NA|NA
TGTGCCAGCAGCCACGGAAAAGGGAGAATTGAGCGCGAGCAGTACTTC
CASSHGKGRIEREQYF
>TRBJ2-3|TRBV6-6|NA|NA
TGTGCCAGCAGTCATCTGGCCGGGACTAGCACAGATACGCAGTATTTT
CASSHLAGTSTDTQYF
>TRBJ1-6|TRBV9|NA|medium-sized
TGTGCCAGCAGCGTCGATCAGGGATCCTATAATTCACCCCTCCACTTT
CASSVDQGSYNSPLHF
>TRBJ1-1|TRBV9|NA|NA
TGTGCCAGCAGAACATTTGAGGTCGACGCTGAAGCTTTCTTT
CASRTFEVDAEAFF
>TRBJ1-5|TRBV10-3|NA|NA
TGTGCCATCAGTGACCCAGGGGATAGCAATCAGCCCCAGCATTTT
CAISDPGDSNQPQHF
>TRBJ2-6|TRBV7-3|NA|NA
TGTGCCAGCAGCTATGAGGGCTCTGGGGCCAACGTCCTGACTTTC
CASSYEGSGANVLTF
>TRBJ2-5|TRBV7-6|NA|NA
TGTGCCAGCAGCTCACATCTCCAAGAGACCCAGTACTTC
CASSSHLQETQYF
>TRBJ2-7|TRBV5-5|NA|NA
TGTGCCAGCAGCTTGCGGGTATCCGAGCAGTACTTC
CASSLRVSEQYF
>TRBJ2-7|TRBV19|NA|once
TGTGCCAGTACATCTGGCAGGGATTCCTACGAGCAGTACTTC
CASTSGRDSYEQYF
>TRBJ2-1|TRBV6-5|TRBD2|few
TGTGCCAGCACGGCGGGAGGAGGGACCAATGAGCAGTTCTTC
CASTAGGGTNEQFF
>TRBJ2-1|TRBV5-1|TRBD2|NA
TGCGCCAGCAGCTTGTCCGGGACTAGCGGGGGTCACAATGAGCAGTTCTTC
CASSLSGTSGGHNEQFF
>TRBJ2-2|TRBV7-2|NA|NA
TGTGCCAGCAGCTTCCAGTCCGGGACCGGGGAGCTGTTTTTT
CASSFQSGTGELFF
>TRBJ2-7|TRBV7-2|NA|NA
TGTGCCAGCAGCTTGACAGAGGACTCCTACGAGCAGTACTTC
CASSLTEDSYEQYF
>TRBJ2-7|TRBV4-1|TRBD1|NA
TGCGCCAGCAGCCTTTTTGGGACAGGGGGCGACGAGCAGTACTTC
CASSLFGTGGDEQYF
>TRBJ1-4|TRBV7-9|NA|few
TGTGCCAGCAGCTTAACCGAGGAGGAAAAACTGTTTTTT
CASSLTEEEKLFF
>TRBJ1-2|TRBV6-5|NA|NA
TGTGCCAGCAGTTACGAGGCCGATGGCTACACCTTC
CASSYEADGYTF
>TRBJ2-4|TRBV5-1|NA|NA
TGCGCCAGCAGCCATGAGCCCCCGGGGAACATTCAGTACTTC
CASSHEPPGNIQYF
>TRBJ2-7|TRBV11-2|NA|NA
TGTGCCAGCACCGACGCGGGACTCCCCCCCTACGAGCAGTACTTC
CASTDAGLPPYEQYF
>TRBJ1-1|TRBV28|NA|NA
TGTGCCAGCAGCGACAGCTTGAACACTGAAGCTTTCTTT
CASSDSLNTEAFF
>TRBJ2-1|TRBV25-1|NA|NA
TGTGCCAGCAGCCCACGCCACGGGGATGAGCAGTTCTTC
CASSPRHGDEQFF
>TRBJ2-7|TRBV6-2/TRBV6-3|TRBD1|NA
TGTGCCAGCAGTTACCCGACAGGGACCTACGAGCAGTACTTC
CASSYPTGTYEQYF
>TRBJ1-1|TRBV14|TRBD1|NA
TGTGCCAGCACCATGGACGGGACAGCCCTGAGAGAAGCTTTCTTT
CASTMDGTALREAFF
>TRBJ1-4|TRBV7-2|TRBD1|NA
TGTGCCAGCAGTTACAGGGGAGGTAATGAAAAACTGTTTTTT
CASSYRGGNEKLFF
>TRBJ2-7|TRBV11-2|NA|NA
TGTGCCAGCAGCTTTCTAGGGGCCGAGCAGTACTTC
CASSFLGAEQYF
>TRBJ1-3|TRBV12-5|TRBD1|NA
TGTGCTAGTGGTCAGGGGACAGGGGCTGGAAACACCATATATTTT
CASGQGTGAGNTIYF
>TRBJ2-3|TRBV30|NA|NA
TGTGCCTGGAGTGTACTAGTATTAGATACGCAGTATTTT
CAWSVLVLDTQYF
>TRBJ1-2|TRBV28|NA|NA
TGTGCCAGCAGTTTATTAGCGGGAACCGGGGGTGGCTACACCTTC
CASSLLAGTGGGYTF
>TRBJ2-5|TRBV30|NA|NA
TGTGCCTGGAGGGGGGCTGACCAGTACTTC
CAWRGADQYF
>TRBJ1-1|TRBV5-4|NA|NA
TGTGCCAGCAGCCCCGGGGGGGCGAACACTGAAGCTTTCTTT
CASSPGGANTEAFF
>TRBJ2-7|TRBV5-4|TRBD2|NA
TGTGCCAGCAGCCCCCGGACTAGCGATAGCGAGCAGTACTTC
CASSPRTSDSEQYF
>TRBJ2-5|TRBV5-1|NA|NA
TGCGCCAGCAGCTTACAAGACAGGAGCCCAGAGACCCAGTACTTC
CASSLQDRSPETQYF
>TRBJ1-2|TRBV5-3|NA|NA
TGTGCCAGAAGCTTGGAGGCAGGGTGTGATGGCTACACCTTC
CARSLEAGCDGYTF
>TRBJ2-2|TRBV4-2|TRBD2|few
TGTGCCAGCAGCCAAGGCGTGACTAGCGGGAGCGGGGAGCTGTTTTTT
CASSQGVTSGSGELFF
>TRBJ1-2|TRBV10-3|NA|NA
TGTGCCATCAGTGGGCTACAGGGAAACTATGGCTACACCTTC
CAISGLQGNYGYTF
>TRBJ2-1|TRBV5-6|TRBD2|NA
TGTGCCAGCAGCTTGCCAGGGAGGGATGAGCAGTTCTTC
CASSLPGRDEQFF
>TRBJ1-5|TRBV20-1|NA|NA
TGCAGTGCTAGTGACTACGGAGGGAGGGGTAGCAATCAGCCCCAGCATTTT
CSASDYGGRGSNQPQHF
>TRBJ1-1|TRBV29-1|TRBD1|NA
TGCAGCGTTCCGACAGGGGCCGCCACTGAAGCTTTCTTT
CSVPTGAATEAFF
>TRBJ2-5|TRBV9|TRBD2|NA
TGTGCCAGCAGCGTAGCTGGGACTAGCGGGATGGGGACCCAGTACTTC
CASSVAGTSGMGTQYF
>TRBJ1-2|TRBV7-8|NA|NA
TGTGCCAGCAGCCCGCGATCAGGGTTCTATGGCTACACCTTC
CASSPRSGFYGYTF